This T cell receptor beta chain was captured by sequencing in a study of CD8+CD57+ T cells in acquired aplastic anemia. This clonotype was recorded many times. Both TCR beta VDJ combination and CDR3 sequence profiling were carried out. Genomic DNA was the template for this profiling. In TCRdb, the reads were re-called with MiXCR into one record per CDR3 protein. The sample records 150,000 to 200,000 distinct CDR3 sequences, approximately 40% being singletons. The CDR3 runs 15 residues. The V gene lost 2 bases and the J gene lost 0 bases, with 8 bases spanning the gap. The germline gives CDR1 SGHRS, CDR2 YFSETQ.

The material sequenced was sorted CD4+, CD8+, or CD8+CD57+ T cells (not recorded which) from PBMCs. The chain is built from TRBV5-1 and TRBJ1-4; maybe TRBD1 (5 bases). The sequence came from a human donor in good health. The CDR3 here is CASSLTGATNEKLFF. The CDR3 DNA follows: TGCGCCAGCAGCTTAACAGGTGCAACTAATGAAAAACTGTTTTTT. The variable domain in full, completed from reference TRBV5-1 and TRBJ1-4, reads KAGVTQTPRYLIKTRGQQVTLSCSPISGHRSVSWYQQTPGQGLQFLFEYFSETQRNKGNFPGRFSGRQFSNSRSEMNVSTLELGDSALYLCASSLTGATNEKLFFGSGTQLSVL.